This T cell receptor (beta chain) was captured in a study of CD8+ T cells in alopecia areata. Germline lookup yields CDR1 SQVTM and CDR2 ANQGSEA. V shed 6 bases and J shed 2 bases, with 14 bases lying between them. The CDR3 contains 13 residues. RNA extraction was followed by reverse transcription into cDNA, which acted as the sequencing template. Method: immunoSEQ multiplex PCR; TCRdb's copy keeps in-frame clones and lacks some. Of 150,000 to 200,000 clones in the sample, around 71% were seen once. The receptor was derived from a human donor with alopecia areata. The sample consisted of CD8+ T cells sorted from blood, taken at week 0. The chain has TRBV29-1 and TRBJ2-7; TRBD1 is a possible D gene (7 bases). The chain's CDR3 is CSVSTGRPYEQYF. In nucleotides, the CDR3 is TGCAGCGTGTCGACAGGGAGGCCCTACGAGCAGTACTTC.